This T cell receptor beta chain is from a study of T cell repertoires in cytomegalovirus infection. TCRdb passed the reads through MiXCR, listing each CDR3 protein once. The table lists under 450,000 distinct CDR3 sequences, about a third of them singletons. CDR1 MNHNS and CDR2 SASEGT come from the germline V gene. Trimming left V 6 bases short and J 7 bases short, with 12 bases between. The CDR3 totals 12 residues. This clonotype was seen a few times. Its target is unknown. This sequence originates from a human donor in good health (CMV status not recorded). Some clones in this sample may be carry-over from other donors' samples. The sequencing used cultured PBMCs, collected from culture after CMV antigen stimulation. J is TRBJ2-5 and V is TRBV6-1; no clear D gene. This CDR3 is CASRSQFGTQYF. CDR3 nucleotides: TGTGCCAGCAGGTCCCAATTCGGGACCCAGTACTTC.